This entry features one TCR beta chain sequence. This sample was taken from a study of blood T cell repertoires in COVID-19. Study-level information: Samples of COVID-19 (acute and convalescent) were obtained from the United States, Italy and Spain. Nucleic acid was either cDNA or gDNA, and it came from T cells, B-cell-depleted T cells, or PBMCs.

Per germline, CDR1 SGHRS and CDR2 YFSETQ. V dropped 0 bases and J dropped 1; count of bases not matched to a gene: 3. The CDR3 is 16 residues long. Per the authors' pipeline: Nucleated cell number was recorded as an estimate derived from reference gene primer amplification. Assay: immunoSEQ multiplex PCR; the TCRdb copy retains only in-frame clones and omits some. The V and J calls and the clone size are those of that table, but D and trimming were determined from the DNA. The sample carries 85,000 to 90,000 clones, more than 75% recorded once. The receptor comes from a human donor in a cohort sampled during active COVID-19. The specimen was peripheral blood. The V call is TRBV5-1, the J call TRBJ2-4, with TRBD1 identical over 8 bases. Here the CDR3 reads CASSLVRQGAKNIQYF. CDR3 in DNA: TGCGCCAGCAGCTTGGTGAGACAGGGGGCCAAAAACATTCAGTACTTC. Using reference TRBV5-1 and TRBJ2-4 for the parts outside the CDR3, the full variable domain is KAGVTQTPRYLIKTRGQQVTLSCSPISGHRSVSWYQQTPGQGLQFLFEYFSETQRNKGNFPGRFSGRQFSNSRSEMNVSTLELGDSALYLCASSLVRQGAKNIQYFGAGTRLSVL.